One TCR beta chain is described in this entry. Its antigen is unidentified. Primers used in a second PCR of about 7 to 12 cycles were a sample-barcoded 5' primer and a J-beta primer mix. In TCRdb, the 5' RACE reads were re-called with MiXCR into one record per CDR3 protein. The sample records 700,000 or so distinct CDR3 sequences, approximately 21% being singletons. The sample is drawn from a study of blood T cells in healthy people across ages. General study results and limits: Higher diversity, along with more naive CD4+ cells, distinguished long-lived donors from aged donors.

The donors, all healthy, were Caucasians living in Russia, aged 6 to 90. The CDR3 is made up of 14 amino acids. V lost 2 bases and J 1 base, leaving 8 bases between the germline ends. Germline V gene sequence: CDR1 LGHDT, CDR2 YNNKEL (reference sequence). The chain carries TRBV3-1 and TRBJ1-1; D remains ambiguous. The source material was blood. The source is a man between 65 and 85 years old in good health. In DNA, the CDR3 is TGTGCCAGCAGCCAAAGGAACGGGAACACTGAAGCTTTCTTT. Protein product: CASSQRNGNTEAFF.